This TCR beta chain was sequenced in a study of cytomegalovirus exposure and HLA in healthy donors. Study results and limitations: Upon later analysis, HLA-associated TCR beta chains proved more clonally expanded than other, equally common chains. Later on, a genetic analysis was performed. It linked a missense variant in DCLRE1C with V- and J-gene trimming of TCR beta.

Participants comprised healthy donors of bone marrow. Unmatched junction bases numbered 6, after V lost 5 bases and J lost 3 bases. The germline V gene has CDR1 GTSNPN and CDR2 SVGIG (reference sequence). The CDR3 contains 14 residues. Primers included in the PCR were 60 Vbeta and 13 Jbeta primers. Here immunoSEQ multiplex PCR was the method, and the copy in TCRdb shows in-frame clones only, minus some. The table includes about 170,000 clones, approximately 72% detected once. This clone was counted only a few times. Its antigen remains unknown. The J gene is TRBJ1-1, the V gene TRBV30, with 10 bases lining up with TRBD1. The TCR comes from a human donor in good health. Sequenced sample: PBMCs. The CDR3 protein is CAWDGTGVDTEAFF. The CDR3 DNA is TGTGCCTGGGACGGGACAGGGGTTGACACTGAAGCTTTCTTT. Together with reference TRBV30 and TRBJ1-1, the CDR3 gives the full variable domain: SQTIHQWPATLVQPVGSPLSLECTVEGTSNPNLYWYRQAAGRGLQLLFYSVGIGQISSEVPQNLSASRPQDRQFILSSKKLLLSDSGFYLCAWDGTGVDTEAFFGQGTRLTVV.